This TCR beta chain is from a study of cytomegalovirus exposure and HLA in healthy donors. Study-wide results and caveats: Among TCR sequences, most were rare, though some public TCRs appeared in many donors. Follow-up analysis later connected one missense variant in DCLRE1C with trimming of TCR beta V- and J-genes. It is likely that the observed cluster of highly shared sequence variants was a sequencing artifact.

The PCR made use of 60 Vbeta and 13 Jbeta primers. Generated by immunoSEQ multiplex PCR, the TCRdb table keeps only in-frame clones and is missing some. The sample table sets out tens of thousands of clones. As regards this clone: Its specificity is not known.

V shed 6 bases and J 5 bases; nucleotides not matched to a gene: 3. Germline values: CDR1 ENHRY, CDR2 SYGVKD. The CDR3 runs to 12 residues. The specimen sequenced was PBMCs. This sequence joins TRBV10-3 and TRBJ2-5, with 7 bases lining up with TRBD1. This receptor was taken from a man aged 35 to 55 in good health and CMV-seronegative. Written as DNA, the CDR3 is TGTGCCATCAGGGGACAGTTCGAGACCCAGTACTTC. It translates to CAIRGQFETQYF.